Listed here are 27 T cell receptor beta chains from one sample, sequenced in a study of cytomegalovirus exposure and HLA in healthy donors. With 60 Vbeta and 13 Jbeta primers, the PCR was carried out. This table comes from immunoSEQ multiplex PCR, and its TCRdb copy is limited to in-frame clones, with some not included. The sample lists roughly 100,000 clones, 69% occurring once. The material sequenced was PBMCs. These TCRs come from a man aged 25 to 45 in good health and CMV-seronegative.

The gene calls are TRBV18 and TRBJ2-3, with D possibly matching TRBD2 (6 bases). V lost 3 bases and J lost 0, with 22 bases in between. The CDR3 length is 19 residues. Germline V gene sequence: CDR1 KGHSH, CDR2 LQKENI. This CDR3 reads CASSPSPPIAGTSTDTQYF. As DNA, the CDR3 is TGTGCCAGCTCACCTTCCCCCCCAATCGCGGGAACTAGCACAGATACGCAGTATTTT.

This sequence joins TRBV7-3 and TRBJ2-1, with a weak D call TRBD1 (5 bases). Germline V gene sequence: CDR1 SGHTA, CDR2 FQGTGA. V was cut by 1 base and J by 10 bases, with 11 bases left in between. This CDR3 region has 13 residues. CDR3 coding DNA: TGTGCCAGCAGCTTAAAGGGGAATTCAGAGCAGTTCTTC. Translating it yields CASSLKGNSEQFF. The complete variable domain, with remaining parts taken from reference TRBV7-3 and TRBJ2-1, reads GAGVSQTPSNKVTEKGKYVELRCDPISGHTALYWYRQSLGQGPEFLIYFQGTGAADDSGLPNDRFFAVRPEGSVSTLKIQRTERGDSAVYLCASSLKGNSEQFFGPGTRLTVL.

This chain connects TRBV9 to TRBJ1-1; D not resolved. The CDR3 sequence is 14 residues long. Between the trimmed V and J ends, which lost 3 bases and 1 base, there was a span of 10 bases. CDR1 and CDR2 from the germline V gene are SGDLS and YYNGEE. This chain's CDR3 is CASSAPTANTEAFF. The CDR3 nucleotides read TGTGCCAGCAGCGCCCCCACAGCGAACACTGAAGCTTTCTTT.

The rearrangement links TRBV7-2 to TRBJ2-7, with 13 bases matching TRBD2. The CDR3 extends over 16 amino acids. The germline V gene has CDR1 SGHTA and CDR2 FQGNSA. Trimming cost V 5 bases and J 4 bases; bases outside gene matches: 8. CDR3 in DNA: TGTGCCAGCAGCCAGTCCGGGACTAGCGGGATTTACGAGCAGTACTTC. This encodes CASSQSGTSGIYEQYF.

The V and J genes are TRBV11-2 and TRBJ2-5; maybe TRBD1 (5 bases). The V and J ends lost 4 bases and 5 bases respectively, with 11 bases between them. The CDR3 is made up of 13 amino acids. CDR1 is SGHAT, CDR2 FQNNGV, per germline. CDR3 region: CASSSLSGETQYF. The CDR3 region has the DNA TGTGCCAGCAGCTCACTATCAGGGGAGACCCAGTACTTC.

The chain links TRBV18 to TRBJ2-2, with 8 bases that match TRBD2. V lost 4 bases, J lost 3 bases, and 13 bases stayed unmatched. The length of the CDR3 is 18 residues. Germline V lookup: CDR1 KGHSH, CDR2 LQKENI. As DNA, the CDR3 is TGTGCCAGCTCACTCACCCTATTCCGGGGGGGCGACACCGGGGAGCTGTTTTTT. Residues: CASSLTLFRGGDTGELFF.

The rearrangement uses TRBV28 and TRBJ2-5; 15 nucleotides line up with TRBD2. The junction had 8 bases not matched to a gene; V was cut back by 5 bases and J by 4 bases. CDR1 and CDR2 from the germline V gene are MDHEN and SYDVKM. CDR3 length: 17 amino acids. The CDR3: CASSPGKGLAGGETQYF. Written as DNA, the CDR3 is TGTGCCAGCAGTCCCGGGAAGGGACTAGCGGGAGGAGAGACCCAGTACTTC. The whole variable domain, filled in from reference TRBV28 and TRBJ2-5, reads DVKVTQSSRYLVKRTGEKVFLECVQDMDHENMFWYRQDPGLGLRLIYFSYDVKMKEKGDIPEGYSVSREKKERFSLILESASTNQTSMYLCASSPGKGLAGGETQYFGPGTRLLVL.

The chain links TRBV30 to TRBJ2-7, with 8 bases aligning to TRBD2. CDR1 is GTSNPN, CDR2 SVGIG, per germline (reference sequence). The CDR3 has 15 amino acids. The CDR3 loop is CALEAGGRLQDEQYF. CDR3 nucleotides: TGTGCATTGGAGGCGGGCGGGAGGCTCCAGGACGAGCAGTACTTC.

The chain joins TRBV2 to TRBJ1-1; 9 bases agree with TRBD1. The germline gives CDR1 SNHLY, CDR2 FYNNEI. V was pared by 5 bases and J by 1 base, with 5 bases of the junction left unmatched. The CDR3 is 15 residues long. CDR3 sequence reads: CASSQQGAGNTEAFF. The CDR3 region has the DNA TGTGCCAGCAGTCAACAGGGGGCAGGGAACACTGAAGCTTTCTTT. Combining the CDR3 with reference TRBV2 and TRBJ1-1 gives the whole variable domain EPEVTQTPSHQVTQMGQEVILRCVPISNHLYFYWYRQILGQKVEFLVSFYNNEISEKSEIFDDQFSVERPDGSNFTLKIRSTKLEDSAMYFCASSQQGAGNTEAFFGQGTRLTVV.

This rearrangement joins TRBV11-2 to TRBJ2-5; possibly TRBD2 for D (6 bases). The DNA end favors TRBJ2-7, so the J call may be wrong. CDR1 is SGHAT and CDR2 is FQNNGV in the germline V gene. The CDR3 extends over 13 amino acids. The CDR3 reads CASSWDSSYEQYF. CDR3 in DNA: TGTGCCAGCAGCTGGGACTCTTCCTACGAGCAGTACTTC.

The gene calls are TRBV19 and TRBJ2-5; 7 nucleotides agree with TRBD2. The J call may be wrong; the DNA end is better matched by TRBJ2-7. This CDR3 has 15 amino acids. Germline V gives CDR1 LNHDA, CDR2 SQIVND (reference sequence). As DNA, the CDR3 is TGTGCCAGTAGGTTCAGGGCGGGAGCCTCCTACGAGCAGTACTTC. It specifies CASRFRAGASYEQYF.

This chain uses TRBV11-1 with TRBJ2-2; unclear D gene. CDR3 size: 16 residues. V lost 3 bases and J lost 6, with 17 bases in between. Germline V gene lookup returns CDR1 SGHAT and CDR2 FQDESV (reference sequence). The CDR3 coding sequence is TGTGCCAGCAGCTTTCAGACACTCAGAACGTCCGGGGAGCTGTTTTTT. Its protein is CASSFQTLRTSGELFF.

The V and J genes are TRBV6-5 and TRBJ2-4, with 10 bases that match TRBD2. This CDR3 contains 14 residues. CDR1 MNHEY and CDR2 SVGAGI come from the germline V gene. Losses at the gene ends were 6 bases for V and 12 bases for J; bases not matched to a gene: 11. The CDR3 bases are TGTGCCAGCAGGGAGCTAGCGGGAGATAGCAGTCAGTACTTC. Amino acid sequence: CASRELAGDSSQYF.

The genes are TRBV5-4 and TRBJ2-1; no firm D call. CDR3 length: 11 residues. Trimming left V 5 bases short and J 7 bases short, with 7 bases between. Germline V lookup: CDR1 SGHNT, CDR2 YYREEE (reference sequence). CDR3 residues: CASRSYNEQFF. Here the CDR3 DNA reads TGTGCCAGCAGAAGCTATAATGAGCAGTTCTTC. The entire variable domain, with the rest obtained from reference TRBV5-4 and TRBJ2-1, is as follows: ETGVTQSPTHLIKTRGQQVTLRCSSQSGHNTVSWYQQALGQGPQFIFQYYREEENGRGNFPPRFSGLQFPNYSSELNVNALELDDSALYLCASRSYNEQFFGPGTRLTVL.

This chain connects TRBV29-1 to TRBJ2-5; a possible D gene is TRBD2 (6 bases). TRBJ2-7 matches the DNA end more closely, so the J call is doubtful. CDR1 SQVTM and CDR2 ANQGSEA come from the germline V gene. There are 13 residues in the CDR3. CDR3 coding DNA: TGCAGCGTTGAGGGGGGTGACCTCTACGAGCAGTACTTC. This translates into CSVEGGDLYEQYF.

V is TRBV7-2 and J is TRBJ2-6; 9 bases are shared with TRBD1. The germline V gene has CDR1 SGHTA and CDR2 FQGNSA. The CDR3 has 15 residues. Unmatched junction bases numbered 1, after V lost 5 bases and J lost 2 bases. The CDR3 DNA is TGTGCCAGCAGCCGGACAGGGGCTGGGGCCAACGTCCTGACTTTC. It translates to CASSRTGAGANVLTF.

This chain links TRBV2 with TRBJ2-7; no clear D gene. Trimming removed 5 bases at V and 5 bases at J, with 4 bases between. The CDR3 length is 10 residues. The germline gives CDR1 SNHLY, CDR2 FYNNEI. The CDR3 sequence: CASSTNEQYF. In nucleotides, the CDR3 is TGTGCCAGCAGTACAAACGAGCAGTACTTC.

The chain links TRBV6-5 to TRBJ2-4; no firm D call. The CDR3 consists of 14 residues. Looked up from germline, CDR1 is MNHEY and CDR2 is SVGAGI. V was pared by 2 bases and J by 0 bases, with 5 bases between. DNA of the CDR3: TGTGCCAGCAGTTACGGGCCAGCCAAAAACATTCAGTACTTC. Translating it yields CASSYGPAKNIQYF.

This clone appeared a single time. The rearrangement links TRBV7-9 to TRBJ2-1, with D unclear. V was pared by 5 bases and J by 6 bases, with 2 bases between. The CDR3 contains 10 residues. The germline gives CDR1 SEHNR, CDR2 FQNEAQ (reference sequence). This chain's CDR3 is CASSRNEQFF. In nucleotides, the CDR3 is TGTGCCAGCAGCCGCAATGAGCAGTTCTTC.

This clone has just a few counts. The chain combines TRBV6-5 with TRBJ1-2; D not certain. CDR3 length: 14 residues. Germline V gene lookup returns CDR1 MNHEY and CDR2 SVGAGI. Trimming removed 6 bases from V and 6 bases from J, with 17 bases in between. DNA for the CDR3: TGTGCCAGCAGACCTCCAGCGGTCCTTAATGGCTACACCTTC. Amino acid sequence: CASRPPAVLNGYTF.

The chain combines TRBV28 with TRBJ2-7; D gene unclear. CDR3 length: 11 residues. CDR1 MDHEN and CDR2 SYDVKM come from the germline V gene. V lost 3 bases, J lost 3 bases, and 3 bases lay in between. The CDR3 DNA reads TGTGCCAGCAGTTTCAACTACGAGCAGTACTTC. Residues: CASSFNYEQYF.

J is TRBJ2-3 and V is TRBV18; tentative D call: TRBD1 (5 bases). Trimming shortened V by 0 bases and J by 5 bases, and 15 bases separated the two germline ends. Germline values: CDR1 KGHSH, CDR2 LQKENI. The length of the CDR3 is 16 residues. CDR3 coding DNA: TGTGCCAGCTCACCACCCGGACAAATCCCTCAAGATACGCAGTATTTT. Residues: CASSPPGQIPQDTQYF.

The J gene is TRBJ2-7, the V gene TRBV15, with D tentatively TRBD1 (5 bases). The J call may be faulty, since TRBJ2-5 better matches the DNA end. Looked up from germline, CDR1 is LNHNV and CDR2 is YYDKDF (reference sequence). The CDR3 covers 16 residues. CDR3 region: CATSRDPDTRQETQYF. In DNA, the CDR3 is TGTGCCACCAGCAGAGATCCGGACACCCGCCAAGAGACCCAGTACTTC.

J is TRBJ2-3 and V is TRBV2, with TRBD1 matching 8 bases. The CDR3 has 15 amino acids. Germline V gene data show CDR1 as SNHLY and CDR2 as FYNNEI. J gave up 4 bases and V 5 bases, and 8 bases lay outside the gene matches. DNA of the CDR3: TGTGCCAGCAGTTTACAGGGGGTGGTGTCAGATACGCAGTATTTT. It translates to CASSLQGVVSDTQYF. Variable domain in full (rest from reference TRBV2 and TRBJ2-3): EPEVTQTPSHQVTQMGQEVILRCVPISNHLYFYWYRQILGQKVEFLVSFYNNEISEKSEIFDDQFSVERPDGSNFTLKIRSTKLEDSAMYFCASSLQGVVSDTQYFGPGTRLTVL.

J is TRBJ2-7 and V is TRBV20-1; the D gene is possibly TRBD2 (6 bases). The CDR3 length is 10 residues. Germline V gene sequence: CDR1 DFQATT, CDR2 SNEGSKA (reference sequence). V was pared by 6 bases and J by 3 bases, with 6 bases between. The CDR3 loop reads CSAGGYEQYF. The CDR3 DNA is TGCAGTGCGGGAGGCTACGAGCAGTACTTC.

This chain connects TRBV2 to TRBJ1-5, with no clear D. In germline, CDR1 is SNHLY, CDR2 FYNNEI. The CDR3 is made up of 13 amino acids. With 4 bases removed from V and 9 bases from J, the gap between germline ends came to 13 bases. In DNA form, the CDR3 reads TGTGCCAGCAGTGTCGGCCCGGACTGGCCCCAGCATTTT. Its protein is CASSVGPDWPQHF. The variable domain in full, completed from reference TRBV2 and TRBJ1-5, reads EPEVTQTPSHQVTQMGQEVILRCVPISNHLYFYWYRQILGQKVEFLVSFYNNEISEKSEIFDDQFSVERPDGSNFTLKIRSTKLEDSAMYFCASSVGPDWPQHFGDGTRLSIL.

This clone was detected only a few times. The chain links TRBV9 to TRBJ1-2; the match to TRBD1 covers 8 bases. Germline V gene data show CDR1 as SGDLS and CDR2 as YYNGEE. CDR3 length: 14 residues. J gave up 5 bases and V 3 bases, and 6 bases lay outside the gene matches. CDR3 amino acids: CASSAGGAGYGYTF. The CDR3 nucleotides are TGTGCCAGCAGCGCAGGGGGCGCGGGGTATGGCTACACCTTC.